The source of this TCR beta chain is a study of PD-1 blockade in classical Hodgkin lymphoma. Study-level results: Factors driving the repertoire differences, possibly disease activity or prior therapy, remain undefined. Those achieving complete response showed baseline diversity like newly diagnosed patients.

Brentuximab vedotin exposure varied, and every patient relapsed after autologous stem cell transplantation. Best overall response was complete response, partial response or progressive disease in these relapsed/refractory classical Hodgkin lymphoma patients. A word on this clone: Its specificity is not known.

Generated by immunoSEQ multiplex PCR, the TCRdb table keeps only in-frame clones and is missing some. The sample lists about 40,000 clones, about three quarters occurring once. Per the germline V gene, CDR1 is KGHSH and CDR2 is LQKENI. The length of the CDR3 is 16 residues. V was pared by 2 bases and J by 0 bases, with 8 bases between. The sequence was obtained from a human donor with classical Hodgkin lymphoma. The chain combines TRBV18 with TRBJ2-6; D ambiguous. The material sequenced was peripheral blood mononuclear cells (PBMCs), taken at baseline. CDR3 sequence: CASSPSTNSGANVLTF. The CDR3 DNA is TGTGCCAGCTCACCATCGACGAACTCTGGGGCCAACGTCCTGACTTTC.